This T cell receptor (beta chain) was documented in a study of shared clonotypes between healthy human individuals. Findings and caveats of the study: Rarefaction showed that sequencing of sorted subsets was incomplete (despite large depth).

About this clone: Its antigen is as yet unknown.

The input for sorted-subset replicate PCRs was 200 ng DNA, 25,000 to 30,000 T cell genomes. Here immunoSEQ multiplex PCR was the method, and the copy in TCRdb shows in-frame clones only, minus some. The sample includes some 2 million clones, 85% to 95% of them seen just once. Naive CD8 cells comprised CD45RO-negative, CCR7-positively selected cells, excluding terminally differentiated effector memory CD45RA+ cells. V lost 1 base and J lost 9, with 13 bases in between. Germline V gene lookup returns CDR1 GTSNPN and CDR2 SVGIG (reference sequence). CDR3 length equals 13 residues. The receptor was isolated from a man younger than 35 in good health. Sequences were obtained from naive CD8+ T cells sorted from blood. The rearrangement links TRBV30 to TRBJ1-5; D gene unclear. The CDR3 DNA reads TGTGCCTGGAGTGAGGACCCTGGGTCGCCCCAGCATTTT. Amino acids: CAWSEDPGSPQHF.